This entry describes one T cell receptor (beta chain). The record originates from a study of blood T cell repertoires in COVID-19. Study as a whole: Samples representing acute and convalescent COVID-19 were sourced from the United States, Italy and Spain. T cells, B-cell-depleted T cells, or PBMCs supplied cDNA or gDNA.

CDR3 length: 16 amino acids. Germline lookup yields CDR1 MNHNY and CDR2 SVGAGI (reference sequence). Between the trimmed V and J ends, which lost 7 bases and 5 bases, there was a span of 21 bases. Assay: immunoSEQ multiplex PCR; the TCRdb copy retains only in-frame clones and omits some. Among around 11,000 clones listed, around 86% were seen once. The rearrangement links TRBV6-6 to TRBJ1-3; D might be TRBD1 (5 bases). This sequence was found in a man between 65 and 85 years old with active COVID-19. Material: peripheral blood. CDR3 loop: CASTVLAGRTRNTIYF. The CDR3 DNA sequence: TGTGCCAGCACCGTACTCGCAGGGAGGACCCGAAACACCATATATTTT.